This T cell receptor (beta chain) came from a study of low-dose radiotherapy and immunotherapy resistance in tumors. The overall study: Every two weeks, one day ahead of radiation and immunotherapy, cyclophosphamide 200 mg/m2 was given (intravenously).

Donors received nivolumab, ipilimumab, aspirin, low-dose cyclophosphamide and low-dose radiotherapy. TRAV and TRBV primers primed cDNA for both TCRalpha and TCRbeta. The authors amplified TCRs for about 20 PCR cycles with a constant-region primer and a V-primer adapter. With in vitro transcription, the isolated mRNA was amplified. TCRdb recomputed calls from the reads with MiXCR, one row per CDR3 protein. The sample lists under 15,000 distinct CDR3 sequences, over 55% occurring once. Trimming took 5 bases from V and 8 from J; bases not matched to a gene: 8. Germline values: CDR1 MDHEN, CDR2 SYDVKM. The CDR3 is 14 residues long.

The rearrangement uses TRBV28 and TRBJ1-4; 7 bases agree with TRBD1. The receptor was isolated from a human donor with advanced metastatic prostate, ovarian, gallbladder or colorectal cancer (not recorded which). This table probably holds off-target reads from a library built for another chain. The CDR3 protein is CASSPTGLREKLFF. Written as DNA, the CDR3 is TGTGCCAGCAGTCCGACAGGGCTGCGGGAAAAACTGTTTTTT.